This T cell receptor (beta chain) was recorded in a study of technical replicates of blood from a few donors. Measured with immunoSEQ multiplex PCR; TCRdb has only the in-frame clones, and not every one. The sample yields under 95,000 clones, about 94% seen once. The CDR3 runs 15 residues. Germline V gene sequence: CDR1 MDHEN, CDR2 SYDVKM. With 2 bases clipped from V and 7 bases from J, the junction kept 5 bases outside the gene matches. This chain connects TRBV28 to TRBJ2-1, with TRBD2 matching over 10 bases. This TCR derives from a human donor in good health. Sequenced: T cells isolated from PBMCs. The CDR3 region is CASSLQLAGVNEQFF. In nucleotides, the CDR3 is TGTGCCAGCAGTTTACAGCTAGCGGGAGTTAATGAGCAGTTCTTC.